The T cell receptor (beta chain) under discussion was sequenced for a study of blood T cells in healthy people across ages. Germline V gene sequence: CDR1 SGHAT, CDR2 FQNNGV. The CDR3 sequence is 14 residues long. Study-level results: A roughly linear age-dependent decrease characterized TCR beta diversity per million T cells. Higher naive T cell percentage went strongly together with higher TCR beta diversity. Unsorted PBMC material precluded a definitive naive versus antigen-experienced comparison.

On this clonotype itself: The antigen remains unidentified.

With a J-beta primer mix and a sample-barcoded 5' primer, a second PCR ran about 7 to 11 cycles. The template-switch adaptor, which had 12 random nucleotides, put a tag on each cDNA molecule. TCRdb fed the 5' RACE reads into MiXCR, producing one record per CDR3 protein. This table has roughly 1.5 million distinct CDR3 sequences, approximately 43% appearing once. The clonotype originates from a woman aged 18-35 years in good health. This chain connects TRBV11-2 to TRBJ2-4, with no clear D. The J call may be in error: the DNA end matches TRBJ2-5 better. The sequencing input was blood. CDR3 DNA sequence: TGTGCCAGCAGTCTCGGGCCCGCGGAGGAGACCCAGTACTTC. It codes for CASSLGPAEETQYF.